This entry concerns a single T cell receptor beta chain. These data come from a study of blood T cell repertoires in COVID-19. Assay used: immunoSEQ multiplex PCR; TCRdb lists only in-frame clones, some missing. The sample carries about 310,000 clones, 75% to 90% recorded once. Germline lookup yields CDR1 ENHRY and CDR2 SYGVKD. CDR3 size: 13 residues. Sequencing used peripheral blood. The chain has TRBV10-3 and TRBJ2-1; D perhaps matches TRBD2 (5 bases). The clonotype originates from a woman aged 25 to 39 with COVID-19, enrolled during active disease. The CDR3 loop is CGRAHLSYNEQFF. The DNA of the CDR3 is TGTGGGCGGGCACACCTCTCCTACAATGAGCAGTTCTTC.